This is a list of T cell receptor beta chains from one sample in a study of response to subunit inactivated influenza vaccine. From the RT-PCR reads, TCRdb called clonotypes with MiXCR, one entry per CDR3 protein. This table holds 750,000 to 850,000 distinct CDR3 sequences, 15% to 20% found once. Sequenced here: PBMCs from blood, sampled 5 days after vaccination. The receptors were gathered from a man in his fifties or sixties who received an inactivated influenza vaccine. Both conserved end residues are part of each CDR3. A D gene is named only where the DNA matches it firmly. Size is omitted from some rows. Given values are once, few, many or a class for expanded clones.

V	size	D	J	CDR3	DNA
TRBV6-5	-	TRBD2	TRBJ2-1	CASSYLIAGGVHEQFF	TGTGCCAGCAGTTACCTAATAGCGGGGGGAGTTCATGAGCAGTTCTTC
TRBV5-1	-	TRBD2	TRBJ2-7	CASSSGGGEQYF	TGCGCCAGCAGCTCGGGCGGGGGTGAGCAGTACTTC
TRBV20-1	-	-	TRBJ2-7	CSANPQGPTYEQYF	TGCAGTGCTAACCCCCAGGGCCCAACTTACGAGCAGTACTTC
TRBV6-5	-	TRBD2	TRBJ2-1	CASSYKRAGEQFF	TGTGCCAGCAGTTATAAGAGAGCGGGGGAGCAGTTCTTC
TRBV20-1	few	-	TRBJ2-5	CSARDWRVVAETQYF	TGCAGTGCTAGAGATTGGAGAGTAGTGGCAGAGACCCAGTACTTC
TRBV12-3/TRBV12-4	-	TRBD1	TRBJ2-1	CASRSTGAGYNEQFF	TGTGCCAGCAGGTCGACAGGGGCTGGGTACAATGAGCAGTTCTTC
TRBV7-2	few	-	TRBJ2-3	CASSLDSGPDTQYF	TGTGCCAGCAGCTTAGATTCGGGACCAGATACGCAGTATTTT
TRBV11-2	-	-	TRBJ1-2	CASSLGFDGSATF	TGTGCCAGCAGCTTAGGTTTTGACGGTTCCGCCACCTTC
TRBV4-3	once	TRBD2	TRBJ2-7	CASSQAAGTRGEQYF	TGCGCCAGCAGCCAAGCAGCCGGGACTAGGGGCGAGCAGTACTTC
TRBV20-1	-	TRBD2	TRBJ2-1	CSARDLPGLAGGTDEQFF	TGCAGTGCTAGAGATCTGCCCGGGCTAGCGGGAGGGACGGATGAGCAGTTCTTC
TRBV20-1	few	-	TRBJ2-1	CSARGELAARISYNEQFF	TGCAGTGCTAGAGGGGAATTAGCGGCCCGGATCTCCTACAATGAGCAGTTCTTC
TRBV7-2	few	-	TRBJ2-3	CASSSRVVHTDTQYF	TGTGCCAGCAGCTCCCGGGTTGTACACACAGATACGCAGTATTTT
TRBV4-2	many	-	TRBJ2-5	CASSQVSTEGETQYF	TGTGCCAGCAGCCAAGTTTCGACAGAGGGAGAGACCCAGTACTTC
TRBV7-2	-	-	TRBJ2-6	CASVQGRHSGANVLTF	TGTGCCAGCGTACAAGGACGCCACTCTGGGGCCAACGTCCTGACTTTC
TRBV2	few	-	TRBJ1-1	CASTEGVGYTEAFF	TGTGCCAGCACCGAAGGGGTGGGGTACACTGAAGCTTTCTTT
TRBV7-9	-	-	TRBJ2-5	CASTLTGETQYF	TGTGCCAGCACTTTGACTGGCGAGACCCAGTACTTC
TRBV7-2	-	TRBD2	TRBJ2-7	CASSTPSSGNLYEQYF	TGTGCCAGCAGCACCCCTTCTAGCGGGAACCTCTACGAGCAGTACTTC
TRBV7-9	-	TRBD1	TRBJ2-7	CASSHGTAVVDEQYF	TGTGCCAGCAGCCACGGGACAGCCGTAGTCGACGAGCAGTACTTC
TRBV20-1	-	TRBD2	TRBJ2-7	CSARVGGGAYEQYF	TGCAGTGCTAGAGTGGGCGGGGGGGCCTACGAGCAGTACTTC
TRBV20-1	-	-	TRBJ1-6	CSAIDSSSYNSPLHF	TGCAGTGCCATCGACAGTAGCTCCTATAATTCACCCCTCCACTTT
TRBV20-1	few	-	TRBJ2-7	CSGLSSYEQYF	TGCAGCGGACTGAGCTCCTACGAGCAGTACTTC
TRBV29-1	many	-	TRBJ2-1	CSVEVNWGDEQFF	TGCAGCGTTGAAGTCAATTGGGGGGATGAGCAGTTCTTC
TRBV25-1	few	-	TRBJ2-1	CASTRTSEQFF	TGTGCCAGCACAAGGACGTCTGAGCAGTTCTTC
TRBV25-1	few	TRBD1	TRBJ2-7	CASSEGTGTYEQYF	TGTGCCAGCAGTGAGGGGACAGGGACCTACGAGCAGTACTTC
TRBV29-1	few	-	TRBJ2-3	CSVEERVVSDTQYF	TGCAGCGTTGAAGAGAGGGTGGTATCAGATACGCAGTATTTT
TRBV21-1	few	-	TRBJ2-5	CASSHPAEVAGGPNLETQYF	TGTGCCAGCAGCCACCCTGCGGAGGTAGCGGGAGGGCCTAACTTAGAGACCCAGTACTTC
TRBV10-3	few	-	TRBJ2-7	CAISAGGRGSYEQYF	TGTGCCATCAGTGCGGGGGGCAGGGGCTCCTACGAGCAGTACTTC
TRBV4-3	few	TRBD1	TRBJ2-1	CASSQGQGGNEQFF	TGCGCCAGCAGCCAGGGACAGGGGGGAAATGAGCAGTTCTTC
TRBV4-2	few	TRBD2	TRBJ2-7	CASSQGPSGTSGYEQYF	TGTGCCAGCAGCCAAGGTCCGTCCGGGACTAGCGGTTACGAGCAGTACTTC
TRBV18	-	-	TRBJ1-2	CASSPNGFYGYTF	TGTGCCAGCTCACCAAACGGCTTCTATGGCTACACCTTC
TRBV28	few	-	TRBJ2-7	CASTEGDLYEQYF	TGTGCCTCCACTGAGGGGGACTTGTACGAGCAGTACTTC
TRBV5-1	-	-	TRBJ1-5	CASSRTTGSNQPQHF	TGCGCCAGCAGCCGTACGACAGGCAGCAATCAGCCCCAGCATTTT
TRBV7-9	many	-	TRBJ2-1	CASSLAEQGNEQFF	TGTGCCAGCAGCTTAGCGGAGCAGGGCAATGAGCAGTTCTTC
TRBV29-1	many	TRBD1	TRBJ1-1	CSVARDRGLEAFF	TGCAGCGTTGCCCGGGACAGGGGCTTAGAAGCTTTCTTT
TRBV7-2	few	TRBD2	TRBJ2-7	CASRYGTNPYEQYF	TGTGCCAGCAGGTACGGGACTAACCCCTACGAGCAGTACTTC
TRBV29-1	-	TRBD1	TRBJ1-2	CSVSRTGTGYTF	TGCAGCGTCAGTAGGACAGGGACTGGCTACACCTTC
TRBV29-1	-	-	TRBJ2-7	CSVDGGTYSEQYF	TGCAGCGTTGATGGGGGGACATATTCCGAGCAGTACTTC
TRBV6-1	few	TRBD1	TRBJ1-5	CASSTPRGQGAIQPQHF	TGTGCCAGCAGTACCCCTCGAGGACAGGGGGCTATTCAGCCCCAGCATTTT
TRBV7-9	few	-	TRBJ2-7	CASSPSERVTYYEQYF	TGTGCCAGCAGCCCGTCTGAACGGGTGACCTACTACGAGCAGTACTTC
TRBV27	few	-	TRBJ2-1	CASKGRRSYNEQFF	TGTGCCAGCAAGGGACGCCGCTCCTACAATGAGCAGTTCTTC
TRBV29-1	many	-	TRBJ1-6	CSVGLENLYNSPLHF	TGCAGCGTTGGGCTCGAGAACCTCTATAATTCACCCCTCCACTTT
TRBV5-1	-	-	TRBJ1-5	CASSFPTGGSDTQHF	TGCGCCAGCAGCTTCCCGACAGGCGGCTCAGATACGCAGCATTTT
TRBV20-1	-	-	TRBJ2-7	CSASGVKVPRSEQYF	TGCAGTGCTAGCGGGGTGAAAGTACCTAGGTCGGAGCAGTACTTC
TRBV7-9	few	-	TRBJ1-1	CASSPALLTEREAFF	TGTGCCAGCAGCCCAGCCCTCTTGACGGAGAGGGAAGCTTTCTTT
TRBV20-1	-	-	TRBJ1-5	CSARDGTQPQHF	TGCAGTGCTAGAGATGGGACTCAGCCCCAGCATTTT
TRBV7-2	-	TRBD1	TRBJ1-2	CASSLSDRGDYGYTF	TGTGCCAGCAGCTTATCGGACAGGGGTGACTATGGCTACACCTTC
TRBV5-5	few	-	TRBJ1-3	CASSLANTGTAGNTIYF	TGTGCCAGCAGCTTGGCGAATACAGGGACTGCCGGAAACACCATATATTTT